Shown below are 25 T cell receptor beta chains from a single sample sequenced in a study of identical twins. TCRdb used MiXCR to reprocess the 5' RACE reads, holding one entry per CDR3 protein. The table includes approximately 890,000 distinct CDR3 sequences, more than 9% detected once. These records were also assigned to another study, of yellow fever vaccine responses in identical twins.

The sequenced sample was PBMCs. These receptors all come from a woman under 30 in good health.

This clonotype was seen more than once but under ten times. This chain connects TRBV7-6 to TRBJ2-1, with 9 nucleotides matching TRBD2. Trimming cost V 2 bases and J 7 bases; bases outside gene matches: 6. The CDR3 spans 15 residues. Germline assignment: CDR1 SGHVS and CDR2 FNYEAQ. CDR3: CASSLNSGSSNEQFF. In nucleotides, the CDR3 is TGTGCCAGCAGCTTAAATAGCGGGAGCTCAAATGAGCAGTTCTTC.

The chain is built from TRBV2 and TRBJ2-1; 8 nucleotides match TRBD1. Germline V CDR1 and CDR2: SNHLY, FYNNEI. This CDR3 has 14 residues. The J segment lost 8 bases and the V segment lost 6 bases, leaving 9 bases of the junction unmatched. This CDR3 is CASSQDRGSYEQFF. CDR3 DNA: TGTGCCAGCAGCCAAGACAGGGGTAGCTATGAGCAGTTCTTC.

In this sample, this clonotype turned up a few times. This sequence joins TRBV2 and TRBJ2-1; maybe TRBD2 (5 bases). From germline, CDR1 is SNHLY and CDR2 FYNNEI. CDR3 length equals 13 residues. Trimming shortened V by 4 bases and J by 7 bases, and 11 bases separated the two germline ends. The CDR3 DNA is TGTGCCAGCAGTGTTGGGAAGCGGAATGAGCAGTTCTTC. This encodes CASSVGKRNEQFF.

Ten or more counts support this clonotype. V gene TRBV20-1 combines with J gene TRBJ2-7; 9 bases match TRBD1. Germline CDR1 DFQATT, CDR2 SNEGSKA (reference sequence). The CDR3 covers 12 residues. Unmatched junction bases numbered 4, after V lost 7 bases and J lost 3 bases. The CDR3 protein is CSVATGGYEQYF. CDR3 in DNA: TGCAGTGTCGCGACAGGGGGCTACGAGCAGTACTTC.

The CDR3 DNA follows: TGCGCCAGCAGCCAAGGGACTAGCGCCCACTACGAGCAGTACTTC. Protein product: CASSQGTSAHYEQYF. This chain links TRBV4-1 with TRBJ2-7; TRBD2 matches at 9 bases. V was clipped by 1 base and J by 3 bases; unmatched bases: 4. The CDR3 is 15 amino acids. CDR1 and CDR2 from the germline V gene are MGHRA and YSYEKL.

In this sample, this clonotype turned up a few times. This chain uses TRBV10-3 with TRBJ2-1, with 11 bases fitting TRBD2. Germline V lookup: CDR1 ENHRY, CDR2 SYGVKD. J lost 7 bases, V lost 0 bases, and 14 bases had no gene match. The CDR3 is 19 residues long. CDR3 coding DNA: TGTGCCATCAGTGAGTCTTTTTCTATCGGACTAGCGGGTGAGAATGAGCAGTTCTTC. Amino acid sequence: CAISESFSIGLAGENEQFF.

This clonotype was observed at least ten times. V gene TRBV10-3 combines with J gene TRBJ2-7; D perhaps matches TRBD1 (5 bases). Germline V lookup: CDR1 ENHRY, CDR2 SYGVKD. V was clipped by 4 bases and J by 4 bases, with 11 bases between them. The CDR3 length is 13 residues. CDR3 sequence reads: CAISGGQGYEQYV. The CDR3 bases are TGTGCCATCAGTGGGGGCCAGGGTTACGAGCAGTACGTC.

The gene calls are TRBV18 and TRBJ2-1; 9 bases are shared with TRBD1. V lost 4 bases, J lost 4 bases, and 8 bases stayed unmatched. Germline V lookup: CDR1 KGHSH, CDR2 LQKENI. This CDR3 is 16 amino acids long. Written as DNA, the CDR3 is TGTGCCAGCTCACAAGGACAGGGGTTAAGTTACAATGAGCAGTTCTTC. This translates into CASSQGQGLSYNEQFF.

In its sample, this clonotype was seen a few times. The rearrangement uses TRBV11-2 and TRBJ1-2; D is undetermined. CDR3 length: 14 residues. Trimming cost V 5 bases and J 8 bases, with 18 bases left between them. CDR1 is SGHAT, CDR2 FQNNGV, per germline. The CDR3 DNA is TGTGCCAGCAGCCCCGGACTCAACCGACGGGGCTACACCTTC. This sequence encodes CASSPGLNRRGYTF. Filled out from reference TRBV11-2 and TRBJ1-2, the complete variable domain reads EAGVAQSPRYKIIEKRQSVAFWCNPISGHATLYWYQQILGQGPKLLIQFQNNGVVDDSQLPKDRFSAERLKGVDSTLKIQPAKLEDSAVYLCASSPGLNRRGYTFGSGTRLTVV.

Ten or more counts support this clonotype. This chain connects TRBV6-5 to TRBJ2-2, with D possibly matching TRBD1 (6 bases). Germline V gives CDR1 MNHEY, CDR2 SVGAGI. This CDR3 has 17 residues. Trimming removed 0 bases from V and 6 bases from J, with 17 bases in between. CDR3 sequence reads: CASSYSTTFPGAGELFF. The CDR3 DNA reads TGTGCCAGCAGTTACTCGACTACCTTCCCAGGGGCCGGGGAGCTGTTTTTT.

V and J are TRBV28 and TRBJ1-6; D ambiguous. Looked up from germline, CDR1 is MDHEN and CDR2 is SYDVKM. The CDR3 covers 14 residues. Trimming stripped 5 bases from V and 7 bases from J, with 12 bases between. Here the CDR3 reads CASSDGRLNSPLHF. DNA of the CDR3: TGTGCCAGCAGTGACGGACGGTTAAATTCACCCCTCCACTTT.

This clonotype was found a few times. The CDR3 loop reads CASSQDLGSYEQYF. Written as DNA, the CDR3 is TGCGCCAGCAGCCAAGATCTGGGGTCCTACGAGCAGTACTTC. This chain uses TRBV4-1 with TRBJ2-7; the D is unclear. Trimming removed 0 bases from V and 1 base from J, with 7 bases in between. There are 14 residues in the CDR3. Looked up from germline, CDR1 is MGHRA and CDR2 is YSYEKL.

This clonotype was detected many times. This chain links TRBV15 with TRBJ2-2; D may be TRBD1 or TRBD2 (6 bases each). The germline V gene has CDR1 LNHNV and CDR2 YYDKDF (reference sequence). This CDR3 is built from 17 residues. V lost 0 bases, J lost 0 bases, and 11 bases lay in between. The DNA for the CDR3 is TGTGCCACCAGCAGAGAAGGGGGGATCTCGAACACCGGGGAGCTGTTTTTT. Residues: CATSREGGISNTGELFF.

This clonotype was observed a single time. The chain is built from TRBV15 and TRBJ2-1; D tentatively reads TRBD1 or TRBD2 (5 bases each). Per germline, CDR1 LNHNV and CDR2 YYDKDF (reference sequence). This CDR3 has 14 amino acids. V lost 3 bases and J 12 bases, leaving 18 bases between the germline ends. CDR3 sequence reads: CATSSQREGEPQFF. In DNA form, the CDR3 reads TGTGCCACCAGCAGCCAACGGGAAGGGGAGCCGCAGTTCTTC.

The rearrangement joins TRBV5-1 to TRBJ1-1, with D maybe TRBD1 (6 bases). Per germline, CDR1 SGHRS and CDR2 YFSETQ. CDR3 size: 16 residues. The V and J ends lost 4 bases and 1 base respectively, with 17 bases between them. The CDR3 sequence is CASSPSLDSTNTEAFF. The CDR3 DNA reads as TGCGCCAGCAGCCCATCTCTGGACAGTACGAACACTGAAGCTTTCTTT.

This clonotype was found a few times. The CDR3 DNA follows: TGTGCCAGCTTTAACCGGGACACATACAATGAGCAGTTCTTC. Translated: CASFNRDTYNEQFF. The J gene is TRBJ2-1, the V gene TRBV28, with D perhaps matching TRBD1 (6 bases). Trimming stripped 8 bases from V and 4 bases from J, with 15 bases between. The CDR3 spans 14 residues. Germline V gene sequence: CDR1 MDHEN, CDR2 SYDVKM. Based on the CDR3 plus reference TRBV28 and TRBJ2-1, the full variable domain is DVKVTQSSRYLVKRTGEKVFLECVQDMDHENMFWYRQDPGLGLRLIYFSYDVKMKEKGDIPEGYSVSREKKERFSLILESASTNQTSMYLCASFNRDTYNEQFFGPGTRLTVL.

The chain links TRBV12-3 or TRBV12-4 to TRBJ2-3; the D call may be TRBD1 or TRBD2 (5 bases each). The length of the CDR3 is 12 residues. Between the trimmed V and J ends, which lost 6 bases and 8 bases, there was a span of 12 bases. The CDR3 bases are TGTGCCAGCAGGAATCCTGGGGGTACGCAGTATTTT. Encoded protein: CASRNPGGTQYF.

This clonotype was detected ten times or more. The gene calls are TRBV5-1 and TRBJ2-1; maybe TRBD2 (6 bases). CDR3 size: 14 residues. V shed 2 bases and J shed 5 bases, with 11 bases lying between them. Germline CDR1 reads SGHRS; CDR2 reads YFSETQ. The CDR3 is CASSFTSMHNEQFF. CDR3 coding DNA: TGCGCCAGCAGCTTTACTAGCATGCACAATGAGCAGTTCTTC. The full variable domain, rest sourced from reference TRBV5-1 and TRBJ2-1, is KAGVTQTPRYLIKTRGQQVTLSCSPISGHRSVSWYQQTPGQGLQFLFEYFSETQRNKGNFPGRFSGRQFSNSRSEMNVSTLELGDSALYLCASSFTSMHNEQFFGPGTRLTVL.

There are many counts of this clonotype. The chain recombines TRBV6-5 with TRBJ2-7; D perhaps matches TRBD1 (6 bases). This CDR3 is built from 12 residues. V was clipped by 10 bases and J by 8 bases, with 18 bases between them. Germline loops: CDR1 MNHEY, CDR2 SVGAGI. The CDR3 here is CATKDRSLQQYV. In DNA form, the CDR3 reads TGTGCCACCAAAGACAGGAGCTTACAGCAGTACGTC.

V is TRBV20-1 and J is TRBJ2-3; the D gene is possibly TRBD2 (5 bases). The CDR3 is made up of 12 amino acids. V was pared by 6 bases and J by 1 base, with 8 bases between. Germline loops: CDR1 DFQATT, CDR2 SNEGSKA (reference sequence). CDR3 DNA: TGCAGTGCGGCAGCGGGCACAGATACGCAGTATTTT. This sequence encodes CSAAAGTDTQYF.

This clonotype occurred many times. This chain joins TRBV7-2 and TRBJ2-3; no reliable D call. V gave up 2 bases and J gave up 0 bases, with 6 bases separating them. CDR3 length: 14 residues. Germline CDR1 is SGHTA and CDR2 is FQGNSA. The CDR3 reads CASSLSRSTDTQYF. The CDR3 nucleotides read TGTGCCAGCAGCTTAAGCCGTAGCACAGATACGCAGTATTTT.

This clonotype was seen a few times. The chain joins TRBV2 to TRBJ2-7; D is possibly TRBD2 (6 bases). The V end was cut by 8 bases, the J end by 4 bases, with 12 bases between. This CDR3 is built from 12 residues. The V gene's germline CDR1 is SNHLY and CDR2 FYNNEI. For the CDR3, the DNA is TGTGCCAGCGCGGGGAACTCGTACGAGCAGTACGTC. It yields the protein CASAGNSYEQYV.

The V and J genes are TRBV7-9 and TRBJ2-4; a possible D gene is TRBD2 (6 bases). V lost 3 bases to trimming and J lost 4 bases, with 10 bases between them. This CDR3 is built from 14 residues. Germline assignment: CDR1 SEHNR and CDR2 FQNEAQ (reference sequence). CDR3 nucleotides: TGTGCCAGCAGCTTCCGGACTACGAAAAACATTCAGTACTTC. This gives the protein CASSFRTTKNIQYF.

This clonotype was observed a few times. This rearrangement joins TRBV12-3 or TRBV12-4 to TRBJ2-3; the D is unclear. Trimming left V 2 bases short and J 5 bases short, with 11 bases between. CDR3 length: 14 residues. The CDR3: CASSLKGIRDTQYF. DNA of the CDR3: TGTGCCAGCAGTTTAAAGGGAATCAGAGATACGCAGTATTTT.

The sample holds a few counts of this clonotype. Here the CDR3 reads CASRETQGAGTDTQYF. CDR3 sequence (DNA): TGTGCCAGCAGGGAGACACAGGGGGCAGGGACAGATACGCAGTATTTT. The rearrangement joins TRBV6-1 to TRBJ2-3; 9 bases align to TRBD1. CDR1 and CDR2 from the germline V gene are MNHNS and SASEGT. There are 16 residues in the CDR3. V was clipped by 6 bases and J by 3 bases; unmatched bases: 10.